This T cell receptor beta chain derives from a study of blood T cell repertoires in COVID-19. About the research overall: Researchers got acute and convalescent COVID-19 samples from the United States, Italy and Spain. PBMCs, B-cell-depleted T cells, or T cells were the source of the cDNA or gDNA that made up the material.

Per the original methods: Amplifying reference gene primers gave estimates of nucleated cell counts. Measured with immunoSEQ multiplex PCR; TCRdb has only the in-frame clones, and not every one. V and J calls and clone size are copied from that table; D and trimming were computed from the DNA. Of 30,000 to 40,000 clones listed, approximately 85% are singletons. Trimming took off 2 bases at V and 2 bases at J, with 12 bases between the two ends. Germline CDR1 is KGHSH and CDR2 is LQKENI. The CDR3 length is 15 residues. Sequenced input: peripheral blood. The chain carries TRBV18 and TRBJ2-5, with a weak D call TRBD1 (6 bases). The TCR comes from a man between 65 and 80 years old with acute or convalescent COVID-19. The CDR3 DNA is TGTGCCAGCTCACCAGGACAGACTGGACAAGAGACCCAGTACTTC. This translates into CASSPGQTGQETQYF. Combining the CDR3 with reference TRBV18 and TRBJ2-5 gives the whole variable domain NAGVMQNPRHLVRRRGQEARLRCSPMKGHSHVYWYRQLPEEGLKFMVYLQKENIIDESGMPKERFSAEFPKEGPSILRIQQVVRGDSAAYFCASSPGQTGQETQYFGPGTRLLVL.